Each of the 22 T cell receptor beta chains below was sequenced from the same sample in a study of T cells and Merkel cell carcinoma outcomes. Clones were read by immunoSEQ multiplex PCR, and TCRdb kept only the in-frame ones, dropping some. The sample lists over 10,000 clones, around 95% occurring once. Sequences were obtained from tumor tissue from Merkel cell carcinoma. Receptors were obtained from a human donor with Merkel cell carcinoma.

The chain employs TRBV5-4 and TRBJ2-5, with TRBD2 identical over 8 bases. The CDR3 is 16 residues long. V shed 4 bases and J 4 bases; nucleotides not matched to a gene: 12. From germline, CDR1 is SGHNT and CDR2 YYREEE (reference sequence). CDR3 in DNA: TGTGCCAGCAGCCCGGACGTAAGCGGGAGTTCAGAGACCCAGTACTTC. Amino acid sequence: CASSPDVSGSSETQYF. Using reference TRBV5-4 and TRBJ2-5 for the parts outside the CDR3, the full variable domain is ETGVTQSPTHLIKTRGQQVTLRCSSQSGHNTVSWYQQALGQGPQFIFQYYREEENGRGNFPPRFSGLQFPNYSSELNVNALELDDSALYLCASSPDVSGSSETQYFGPGTRLLVL.

The CDR3 spells CAWSLSTDTQYF. The CDR3 DNA reads TGTGCCTGGTCTCTAAGCACAGATACGCAGTATTTT. The V gene is TRBV30, the J gene TRBJ2-3; D is ambiguous. This CDR3 has 12 residues. Germline-derived CDR1 and CDR2 are GTSNPN and SVGIG (reference sequence). The V and J ends lost 5 bases and 0 bases respectively, with 6 bases between them.

This sequence joins TRBV4-3 and TRBJ2-1, with 7 bases aligning to TRBD2. The CDR3 sequence is 17 residues long. J was trimmed by 3 bases and V by 1 base; bases with no gene match: 9. The germline V gene has CDR1 LGHNA and CDR2 YSLEER. Written as DNA, the CDR3 is TGCGCCAGCAGCCAAGGGAGGTGGAGCGGGGACTACAATGAGCAGTTCTTC. Translating it yields CASSQGRWSGDYNEQFF.

The chain links TRBV29-1 to TRBJ2-7, with TRBD2 matching 9 bases. This CDR3 has 15 residues. The V segment lost 1 base and the J segment 4 bases; nucleotides outside the gene matches: 8. Per the germline V gene, CDR1 is SQVTM and CDR2 is ANQGSEA. The CDR3: CSVEVPSGTRYEQYF. Here the CDR3 DNA reads TGCAGCGTTGAAGTTCCTAGCGGGACCCGTTACGAGCAGTACTTC.

The chain combines TRBV18 with TRBJ2-7; D is undetermined. The V end was cut by 1 base, the J end by 5 bases, with 12 bases between. The CDR3 has 14 residues. Germline V gene data show CDR1 as KGHSH and CDR2 as LQKENI. The CDR3 nucleotides read TGTGCCAGCTCACCACTCATGGGATCCCACGAGCAGTACTTC. It encodes CASSPLMGSHEQYF.

To note about this clone: One junction end does not reproduce the germline sequence, and a read error may be involved. The gene calls are TRBV27 and TRBJ2-1, with a possible D match to TRBD1 (6 bases). The CDR3 is 12 residues long. Germline CDR1 MNHEY, CDR2 SMNVEV (reference sequence). CDR3 in DNA: TGTGCCAACAGTTTAAGAGGACAGCTTCAGTTCTTC. It yields the protein CANSLRGQLQFF.

This clone appeared a single time. The V and J genes are TRBV7-9 and TRBJ2-3; 8 bases agree with TRBD2. Germline V lookup: CDR1 SEHNR, CDR2 FQNEAQ (reference sequence). The CDR3 spans 16 residues. V shed 1 base, J shed 5 bases, and the junction held 8 bases outside the gene matches. CDR3 in amino acids: CASSLGPGLAGDTQYF. The CDR3 DNA reads TGTGCCAGCAGCTTAGGCCCTGGGCTAGCGGGAGATACGCAGTATTTT.

The chain has TRBV27 and TRBJ2-7; 12 positions agree with TRBD2. Germline assignment: CDR1 MNHEY and CDR2 SMNVEV (reference sequence). Unmatched junction bases numbered 5, after V lost 5 bases and J lost 6 bases. This CDR3 has 14 amino acids. CDR3 sequence reads: CASSRLAGVGEQYF. The CDR3 bases are TGTGCCAGCAGTCGACTAGCGGGAGTGGGCGAGCAGTACTTC.

The genes are TRBV4-3 and TRBJ2-5; the D call may be TRBD1 or TRBD2 (6 bases each). V dropped 4 bases and J dropped 3 bases, with 9 bases sitting between them. Germline loops: CDR1 LGHNA, CDR2 YSLEER. This CDR3 is 13 amino acids long. CDR3 coding DNA: TGCGCCAGCAGCCCGAGGGGGGAAGAGACCCAGTACTTC. It encodes CASSPRGEETQYF.

The CDR3 coding sequence is TGTGCCAGCAGCCTCGACAGGGGGAGCACAGATACGCAGTATTTT. Its translation is CASSLDRGSTDTQYF. The chain is built from TRBV27 and TRBJ2-3, with 9 nucleotides matching TRBD1. The V and J ends lost 6 bases and 0 bases, in that order; junction bases with no gene match: 4. There are 15 residues in the CDR3. Looked up from germline, CDR1 is MNHEY and CDR2 is SMNVEV (reference sequence).

The rearrangement uses TRBV19 and TRBJ1-1, with D unresolved. This CDR3 has 12 residues. Germline lookup yields CDR1 LNHDA and CDR2 SQIVND (reference sequence). V was pared by 6 bases and J by 1 base, with 6 bases between. Here the CDR3 DNA reads TGTGCCAGTAGCAGATGGAACACTGAAGCTTTCTTT. Its translation is CASSRWNTEAFF.

The chain is built from TRBV28 and TRBJ2-3; no clear D gene. Germline assignment: CDR1 MDHEN and CDR2 SYDVKM. CDR3 length equals 17 residues. The ends were cut back, 0 bases at V and 0 bases at J, with 13 bases in the middle. CDR3 nucleotides: TGTGCCAGCAGTTTATGGGTCACGGCGGATAGCACAGATACGCAGTATTTT. Translation: CASSLWVTADSTDTQYF.

This rearrangement joins TRBV28 to TRBJ2-3, with 7 bases identical to TRBD2. Trimming took 3 bases from V and 0 from J; bases not matched to a gene: 3. Germline CDR1 reads MDHEN; CDR2 reads SYDVKM. The CDR3 is 15 residues long. Here the CDR3 DNA reads TGTGCCAGCAGTTTTGGTAGCGGGAGCACAGATACGCAGTATTTT. It encodes CASSFGSGSTDTQYF.

The V gene is TRBV7-9, the J gene TRBJ2-5; D ambiguous. This CDR3 has 13 amino acids. CDR1 is SEHNR, CDR2 FQNEAQ, per germline (reference sequence). The V end lost 5 bases, the J end lost 4 bases, and 11 bases lay between the germline ends. Here the CDR3 reads CASSATKVETQYF. CDR3 in DNA: TGTGCCAGCAGCGCGACGAAGGTAGAGACCCAGTACTTC.

The chain has TRBV30 and TRBJ1-1, with D possibly being TRBD1 (5 bases). The CDR3 extends over 14 amino acids. The V gene's germline CDR1 is GTSNPN and CDR2 SVGIG (reference sequence). Between the trimmed V and J ends, which lost 0 bases and 0 bases, there was a span of 8 bases. This chain's CDR3 is CAWSVDSLNTEAFF. The DNA of the CDR3 is TGTGCCTGGAGTGTCGACAGCTTGAACACTGAAGCTTTCTTT.

V usage is TRBV5-1 and J usage is TRBJ1-1; D gene ambiguous. Trimming took off 1 base at V and 5 bases at J, with 12 bases between the two ends. The CDR3 contains 14 residues. Germline V gene lookup returns CDR1 SGHRS and CDR2 YFSETQ. The CDR3 region is CASSLNLAGTEAFF. In nucleotides, the CDR3 is TGCGCCAGCAGCTTGAACCTCGCTGGGACTGAAGCTTTCTTT.

This sequence joins TRBV25-1 and TRBJ2-3; D perhaps matches TRBD2 (6 bases). This CDR3 has 13 residues. Trimming shortened V by 8 bases and J by 4 bases, and 13 bases separated the two germline ends. From germline, CDR1 is MGHDK and CDR2 SYGVNS. The CDR3 is CASGAGSADTQYF. The CDR3 DNA sequence: TGTGCCAGCGGGGCGGGGTCGGCAGATACGCAGTATTTT.

V gene TRBV5-6 combines with J gene TRBJ1-1; 8 bases line up with TRBD1. The CDR3 has 15 residues. Germline V gene sequence: CDR1 SGHDT, CDR2 YYEEEE. V trimming: 2 bases; J trimming: 5 bases; junction bases outside the gene matches: 8. DNA for the CDR3: TGTGCCAGCAGCTTCCAGGGGGCTCGGGATACTGAAGCTTTCTTT. Encoded protein: CASSFQGARDTEAFF.

The V call is TRBV29-1, the J call TRBJ2-2; D is ambiguous. V was shortened by 7 bases and J by 7 bases, with 13 bases between the two germline ends. Germline CDR1 reads SQVTM; CDR2 reads ANQGSEA. The CDR3 covers 12 residues. CDR3 amino acids: CSGYTPGGELFF. The DNA for the CDR3 is TGCAGCGGGTATACACCCGGCGGGGAGCTGTTTTTT.

The chain recombines TRBV28 with TRBJ2-7, with 12 bases aligning to TRBD2. V was pared by 4 bases and J by 3 bases, with 7 bases of the junction left unmatched. Germline values: CDR1 MDHEN, CDR2 SYDVKM. CDR3 length equals 16 residues. CDR3 in DNA: TGTGCCAGCAGTTCCTCCTCGACTAGCGGGGGCTACGAGCAGTACTTC. Protein product: CASSSSSTSGGYEQYF.

The chain employs TRBV14 and TRBJ2-2; D remains ambiguous. V lost 0 bases and J 5 bases, leaving 4 bases between the germline ends. CDR1 is SGHDN, CDR2 FVKESK, per germline. The CDR3 is 13 residues long. The CDR3 is CASSQDRTGELFF. The CDR3 DNA follows: TGTGCCAGCAGCCAAGACAGAACCGGGGAGCTGTTTTTT.

This chain connects TRBV6-5 to TRBJ1-1; D might be TRBD1 (5 bases). The CDR3 is 14 amino acids. Germline V gene lookup returns CDR1 MNHEY and CDR2 SVGAGI. The ends were cut back, 6 bases at V and 5 bases at J, with 16 bases in the middle. Written as DNA, the CDR3 is TGTGCCAGCAGACCCGCCGGGGGTGGGACTGAAGCTTTCTTT. Encoded protein: CASRPAGGGTEAFF.